Each of the 15 T cell receptor beta chains below was sequenced from the same sample in a study of a mutant IDH1 vaccine in newly diagnosed glioma. No antigen has been identified for these receptors. As to time point: week 47, end of study. Alongside topical imiquimod, each dose of vaccine comprised 300 ug of mutant IDH1 20-mer peptide. The table came from immunoSEQ multiplex PCR; TCRdb's copy has only in-frame clones and leaves some out. The sample contains around 40,000 clones, roughly 82% of which appear only once. The sequences come from PBMCs, collected from a glioma patient whose treatment included an IDH1 peptide vaccine. Receptor source: a young man with glioma. Some clones in this sample may be carry-over from other donors' samples.

The V gene is TRBV6-1, the J gene TRBJ2-7; 14 nucleotides agree with TRBD2. Germline assignment: CDR1 MNHNS and CDR2 SASEGT. V lost 6 bases, J lost 2 bases, and 0 bases stayed unmatched. This CDR3 has 14 residues. In nucleotides, the CDR3 is TGTGCCAGCAGGGGACTAGCGGGAGCCTACGAGCAGTACTTC. Translating it yields CASRGLAGAYEQYF.

The chain joins TRBV18 to TRBJ2-2; perhaps TRBD1 as D (6 bases). The CDR3 has 18 residues. Trimming took 4 bases from V and 0 from J, leaving 18 bases between them. Germline CDR1 reads KGHSH; CDR2 reads LQKENI. The CDR3 spells CASSRHRPGESNTGELFF. The CDR3 DNA follows: TGTGCCAGCTCACGACATCGGCCAGGGGAATCGAACACCGGGGAGCTGTTTTTT.

This sequence joins TRBV28 and TRBJ1-1; no clear D gene. Trimming shortened V by 5 bases and J by 3 bases, and 16 bases separated the two germline ends. Germline CDR1 MDHEN, CDR2 SYDVKM. The CDR3 totals 15 residues. This CDR3 is CASSVGSGLYTEAFF. The CDR3 DNA reads as TGTGCCAGCAGTGTGGGATCGGGCCTTTACACTGAAGCTTTCTTT.

The rearrangement links TRBV5-1 to TRBJ2-7; perhaps TRBD1 as D (5 bases). Deletions cut 5 bases from V and 6 bases from J, with 12 bases between. Germline V gives CDR1 SGHRS, CDR2 YFSETQ. This CDR3 comprises 12 residues. The CDR3 nucleotides read TGCGCCAGCAGTTCCACAGGACGCGAGCAGTACTTC. This gives the protein CASSSTGREQYF. The entire variable domain, with the rest obtained from reference TRBV5-1 and TRBJ2-7, is as follows: KAGVTQTPRYLIKTRGQQVTLSCSPISGHRSVSWYQQTPGQGLQFLFEYFSETQRNKGNFPGRFSGRQFSNSRSEMNVSTLELGDSALYLCASSSTGREQYFGPGTRLTVT.

The CDR3 sequence: CASSLATDTQYF. The DNA of the CDR3 is TGTGCCAGCAGCTTAGCGACAGATACGCAGTATTTT. The chain combines TRBV7-8 with TRBJ2-3; D gene uncertain. The V end lost 0 bases, the J end lost 3 bases, and 1 base lay between the germline ends. CDR1 is SGHVS and CDR2 is FQNEAQ in the germline V gene. The CDR3 runs 12 residues.

This clone was recorded a few times. CDR3 bases: TGTGCCAGCAGGAGCAGGGGGAGTAGGACCGGGGAGCTGTTTTTT. As protein: CASRSRGSRTGELFF. V is TRBV7-8 and J is TRBJ2-2; 7 bases align to TRBD1. V trimming: 6 bases; J trimming: 5 bases; junction bases outside the gene matches: 9. Per the germline V gene, CDR1 is SGHVS and CDR2 is FQNEAQ. The CDR3 is 15 amino acids.

This clone has only a few counts. The chain employs TRBV29-1 and TRBJ2-1; 11 nucleotides line up with TRBD2. V lost 3 bases and J lost 8; bases outside the gene matches: 3. The CDR3 runs 13 residues. Per the germline V gene, CDR1 is SQVTM and CDR2 is ANQGSEA. Here the CDR3 reads CSVETSGMHEQFF. The CDR3 DNA reads TGCAGCGTTGAGACTAGCGGGATGCATGAGCAGTTCTTC.

The CDR3 region is CASTSRGQLTYEQYF. CDR3 sequence (DNA): TGTGCCAGCACCTCCCGGGGACAGCTAACCTACGAGCAGTACTTC. The rearrangement joins TRBV28 to TRBJ2-7; 7 bases fit TRBD1. The CDR3 covers 15 residues. CDR1 is MDHEN, CDR2 SYDVKM, per germline. With V trimmed by 7 bases and J by 2 bases, 11 bases remained unmatched.

The V and J genes are TRBV4-2 and TRBJ1-6, with 8 bases that match TRBD1. This CDR3 region has 14 residues. V was clipped by 0 bases and J by 13 bases; unmatched bases: 5. CDR1 is LGHNA, CDR2 YNFKEQ, per germline. CDR3 in amino acids: CASSQEDRGRPLHF. DNA for the CDR3: TGTGCCAGCAGCCAAGAAGACAGGGGTAGGCCCCTCCACTTT.

The V call is TRBV19, the J call TRBJ1-5; the match to TRBD1 covers 8 bases. V lost 6 bases to trimming and J lost 2 bases; unmatched junction nucleotides: 0. The CDR3 totals 13 residues. Germline V lookup: CDR1 LNHDA, CDR2 SQIVND (reference sequence). CDR3 nucleotide sequence: TGTGCCAGTAGGACAGGGGGCAATCAGCCCCAGCATTTT. It is translated as CASRTGGNQPQHF.

The chain combines TRBV5-1 with TRBJ2-7; D uncertain. CDR3 length: 12 amino acids. Germline lookup yields CDR1 SGHRS and CDR2 YFSETQ. V was cut by 4 bases and J by 0 bases, with 5 bases left in between. CDR3 protein: CASSKNSYEQYF. DNA of the CDR3: TGCGCCAGCAGCAAGAACTCCTACGAGCAGTACTTC.

This clone was counted once. The chain carries TRBV4-1 and TRBJ2-7; 7 bases align to TRBD1. The CDR3 is 15 residues long. Germline lookup yields CDR1 MGHRA and CDR2 YSYEKL. The V segment lost 3 bases and the J segment 0 bases; nucleotides outside the gene matches: 5. CDR3 coding DNA: TGCGCCAGCAGCCACCGACAGGGAAGCTCCTACGAGCAGTACTTC. This encodes CASSHRQGSSYEQYF.

This chain connects TRBV2 to TRBJ2-5; 8 positions agree with TRBD1. Per the germline V gene, CDR1 is SNHLY and CDR2 is FYNNEI. The CDR3 is made up of 16 amino acids. With 4 bases clipped from V and 4 bases from J, the junction kept 11 bases outside the gene matches. CDR3 in amino acids: CASSGGISGTGETQYF. Here the CDR3 DNA reads TGTGCCAGCAGTGGGGGAATCTCCGGGACAGGAGAGACCCAGTACTTC.

This clone was seen only once. This sequence joins TRBV7-2 and TRBJ2-7; 7 nucleotides agree with TRBD1. Germline V gene sequence: CDR1 SGHTA, CDR2 FQGNSA. The length of the CDR3 is 14 residues. Trimming took 5 bases from V and 4 from J; bases not matched to a gene: 8. For the CDR3, the DNA is TGTGCCAGCAGCACCCGACAGGGCTCATACGAGCAGTACTTC. Amino acid sequence: CASSTRQGSYEQYF.

The DNA of the CDR3 is TGCGCCAGCAGCTCGGACCCAGGGGGTGCTCGACTCCGCTCCAGGGAAAACACCGGGGAGCTGTTTTTT. It yields the protein CASSSDPGGARLRSRENTGELFF. The chain recombines TRBV5-1 with TRBJ2-2; 7 bases align to TRBD1. J lost 2 bases, V lost 3 bases, and 28 bases had no gene match. There are 23 residues in the CDR3. Germline CDR1 SGHRS, CDR2 YFSETQ.